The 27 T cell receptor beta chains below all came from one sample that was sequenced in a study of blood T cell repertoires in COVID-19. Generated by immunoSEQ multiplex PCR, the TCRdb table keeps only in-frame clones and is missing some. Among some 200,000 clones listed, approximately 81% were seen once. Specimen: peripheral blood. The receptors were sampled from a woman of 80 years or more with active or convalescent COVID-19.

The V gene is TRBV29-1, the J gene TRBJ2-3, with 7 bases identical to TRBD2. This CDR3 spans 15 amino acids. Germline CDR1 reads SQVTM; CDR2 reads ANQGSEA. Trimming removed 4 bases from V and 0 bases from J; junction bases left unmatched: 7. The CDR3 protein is CSVGSGLTSTDTQYF. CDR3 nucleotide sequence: TGCAGCGTTGGTAGCGGGCTAACTAGCACAGATACGCAGTATTTT.

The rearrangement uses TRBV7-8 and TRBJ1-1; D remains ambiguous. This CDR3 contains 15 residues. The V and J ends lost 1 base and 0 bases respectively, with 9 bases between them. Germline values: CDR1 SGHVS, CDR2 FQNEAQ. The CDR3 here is CASSLGTIMNTEAFF. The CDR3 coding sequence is TGTGCCAGCAGCTTAGGAACTATCATGAACACTGAAGCTTTCTTT.

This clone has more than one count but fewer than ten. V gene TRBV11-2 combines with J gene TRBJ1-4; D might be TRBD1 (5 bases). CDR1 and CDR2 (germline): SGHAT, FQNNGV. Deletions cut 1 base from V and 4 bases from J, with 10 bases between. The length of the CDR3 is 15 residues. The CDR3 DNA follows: TGTGCCAGCAGCTTAGTTACGACAGTTAATGAAAAACTGTTTTTT. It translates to CASSLVTTVNEKLFF.

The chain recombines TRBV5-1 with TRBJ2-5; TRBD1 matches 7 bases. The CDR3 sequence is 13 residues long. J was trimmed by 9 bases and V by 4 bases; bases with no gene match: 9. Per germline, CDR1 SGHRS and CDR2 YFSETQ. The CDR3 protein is CASSEGAEMAQYF. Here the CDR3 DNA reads TGCGCCAGCAGCGAGGGGGCCGAGATGGCCCAGTACTTC.

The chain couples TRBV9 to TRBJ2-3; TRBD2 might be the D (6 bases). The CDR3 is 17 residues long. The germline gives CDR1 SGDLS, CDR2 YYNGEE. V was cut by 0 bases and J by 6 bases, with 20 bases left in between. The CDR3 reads CASSVVGGVVSGDTQYF. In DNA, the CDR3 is TGTGCCAGCAGCGTAGTTGGTGGAGTGGTGAGCGGGGATACGCAGTATTTT.

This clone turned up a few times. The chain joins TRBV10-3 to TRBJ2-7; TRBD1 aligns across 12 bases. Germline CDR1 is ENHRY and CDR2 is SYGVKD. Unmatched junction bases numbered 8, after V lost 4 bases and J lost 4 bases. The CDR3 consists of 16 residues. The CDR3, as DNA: TGTGCCATCAGTGCTCCACCGGGACAGGGGGCGTACGAGCAGTACTTC. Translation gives CAISAPPGQGAYEQYF.

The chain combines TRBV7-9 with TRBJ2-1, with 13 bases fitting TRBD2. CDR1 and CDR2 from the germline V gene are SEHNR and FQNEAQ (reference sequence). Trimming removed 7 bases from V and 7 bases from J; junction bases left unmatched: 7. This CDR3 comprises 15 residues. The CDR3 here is CASTGLAGVNNEQFF. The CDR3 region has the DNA TGTGCCAGCACCGGACTAGCGGGAGTTAATAATGAGCAGTTCTTC.

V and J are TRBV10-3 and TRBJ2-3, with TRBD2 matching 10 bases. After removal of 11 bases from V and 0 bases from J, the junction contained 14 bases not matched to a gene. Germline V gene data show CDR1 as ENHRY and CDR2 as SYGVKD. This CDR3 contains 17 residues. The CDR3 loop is CAAQKTSGATSTDTQYF. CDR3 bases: TGTGCCGCCCAAAAAACTAGCGGGGCCACTAGCACAGATACGCAGTATTTT.

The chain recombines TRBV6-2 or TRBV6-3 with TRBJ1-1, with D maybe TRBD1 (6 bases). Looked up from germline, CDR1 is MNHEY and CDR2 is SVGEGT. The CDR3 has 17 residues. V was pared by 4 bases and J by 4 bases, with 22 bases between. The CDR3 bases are TGTGCCAGCAGTTCCGCATTAGGGGGTAAGTCCCTCACTGAAGCTTTCTTT. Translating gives CASSSALGGKSLTEAFF.

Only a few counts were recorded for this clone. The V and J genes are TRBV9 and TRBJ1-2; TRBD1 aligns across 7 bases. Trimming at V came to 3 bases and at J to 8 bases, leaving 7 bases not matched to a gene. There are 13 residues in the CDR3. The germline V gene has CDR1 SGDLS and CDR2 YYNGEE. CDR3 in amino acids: CASSAKGAGGYTF. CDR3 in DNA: TGTGCCAGCAGCGCCAAGGGGGCGGGAGGCTACACCTTC.

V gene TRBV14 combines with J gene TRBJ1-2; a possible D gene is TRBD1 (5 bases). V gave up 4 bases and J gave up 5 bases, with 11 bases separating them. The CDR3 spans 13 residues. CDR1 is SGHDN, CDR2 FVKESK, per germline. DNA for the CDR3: TGTGCCAGCAGCCGGGACTTCAATTATGGCTACACCTTC. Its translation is CASSRDFNYGYTF.

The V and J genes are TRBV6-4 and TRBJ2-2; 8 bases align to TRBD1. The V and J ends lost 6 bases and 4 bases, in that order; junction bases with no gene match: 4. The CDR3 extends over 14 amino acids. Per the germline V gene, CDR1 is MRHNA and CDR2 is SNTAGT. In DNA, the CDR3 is TGTGCCAGCAGGCCCACAGGGGGCACCGGGGAGCTGTTTTTT. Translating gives CASRPTGGTGELFF.

CDR3 nucleotide sequence: TGTGCTAGTTCCATTCAGGGAAATCAGCCCCAGCATTTT. Protein sequence: CASSIQGNQPQHF. V and J are TRBV12-5 and TRBJ1-5; a possible D gene is TRBD1 (5 bases). The CDR3 covers 13 residues. V was clipped by 8 bases and J by 4 bases, with 12 bases between them. Germline assignment: CDR1 LGHNT and CDR2 FRNRAP.

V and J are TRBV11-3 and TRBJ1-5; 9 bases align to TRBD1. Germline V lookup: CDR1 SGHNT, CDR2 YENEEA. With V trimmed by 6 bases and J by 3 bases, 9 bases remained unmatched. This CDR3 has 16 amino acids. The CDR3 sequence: CASSRLGQGNNQPQHF. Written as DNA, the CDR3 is TGTGCCAGCAGTCGACTCGGACAGGGGAACAATCAGCCCCAGCATTTT.

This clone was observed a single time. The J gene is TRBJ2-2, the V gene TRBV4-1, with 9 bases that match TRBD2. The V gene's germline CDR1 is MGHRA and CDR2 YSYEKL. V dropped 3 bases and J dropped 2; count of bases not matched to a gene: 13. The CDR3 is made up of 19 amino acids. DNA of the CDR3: TGCGCCAGCAGCCATGTCTTTAGTAGCGGGGGTCTCAACACCGGGGAGCTGTTTTTT. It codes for CASSHVFSSGGLNTGELFF.

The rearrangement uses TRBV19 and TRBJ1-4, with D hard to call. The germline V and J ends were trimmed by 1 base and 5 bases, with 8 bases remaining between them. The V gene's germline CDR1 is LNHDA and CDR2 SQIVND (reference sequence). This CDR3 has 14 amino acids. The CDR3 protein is CASSIVKENEKLFF. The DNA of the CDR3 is TGTGCCAGTAGTATAGTAAAGGAGAATGAAAAACTGTTTTTT. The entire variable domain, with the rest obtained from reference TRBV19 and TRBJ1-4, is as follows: DGGITQSPKYLFRKEGQNVTLSCEQNLNHDAMYWYRQDPGQGLRLIYYSQIVNDFQKGDIAEGYSVSREKKESFPLTVTSAQKNPTAFYLCASSIVKENEKLFFGSGTQLSVL.

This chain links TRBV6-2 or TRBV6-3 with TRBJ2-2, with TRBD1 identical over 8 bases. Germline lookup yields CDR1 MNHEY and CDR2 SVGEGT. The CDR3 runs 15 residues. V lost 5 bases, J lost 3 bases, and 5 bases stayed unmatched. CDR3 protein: CASSAGTGDTGELFF. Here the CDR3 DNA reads TGTGCCAGCAGTGCCGGGACAGGAGACACCGGGGAGCTGTTTTTT.

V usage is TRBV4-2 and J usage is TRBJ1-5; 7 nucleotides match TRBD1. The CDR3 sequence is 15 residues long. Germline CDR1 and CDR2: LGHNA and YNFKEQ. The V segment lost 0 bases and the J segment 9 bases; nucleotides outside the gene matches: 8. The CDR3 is CASSQEGQGERPQHF. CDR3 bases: TGTGCCAGCAGCCAAGAAGGGCAGGGGGAGAGGCCCCAGCATTTT.

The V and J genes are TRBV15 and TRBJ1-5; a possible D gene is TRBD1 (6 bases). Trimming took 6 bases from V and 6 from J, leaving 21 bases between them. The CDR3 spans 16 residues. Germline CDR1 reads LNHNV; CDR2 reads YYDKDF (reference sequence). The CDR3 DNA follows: TGTGCCACCAGTTTTGGCGGGGGGGGCTCAGGTCAGCCCCAGCATTTT. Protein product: CATSFGGGGSGQPQHF.

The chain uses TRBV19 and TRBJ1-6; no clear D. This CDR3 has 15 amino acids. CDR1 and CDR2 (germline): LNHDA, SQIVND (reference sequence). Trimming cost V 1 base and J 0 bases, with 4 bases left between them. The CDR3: CASSIVSSYNSPLHF. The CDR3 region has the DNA TGTGCCAGTAGTATAGTCAGCTCCTATAATTCACCCCTCCACTTT.

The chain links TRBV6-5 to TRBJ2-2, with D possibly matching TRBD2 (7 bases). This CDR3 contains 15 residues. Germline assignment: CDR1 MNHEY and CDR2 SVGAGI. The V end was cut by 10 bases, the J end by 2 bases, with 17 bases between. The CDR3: CAILWGGLNTGELFF. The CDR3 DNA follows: TGTGCCATCTTATGGGGGGGGCTTAACACCGGGGAGCTGTTTTTT.

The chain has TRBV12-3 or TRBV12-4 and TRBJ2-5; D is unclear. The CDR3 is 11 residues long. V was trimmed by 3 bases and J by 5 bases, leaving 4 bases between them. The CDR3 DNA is TGTGCCAGCAGTTTCGGGGAGACCCAGTACTTC. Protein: CASSFGETQYF.

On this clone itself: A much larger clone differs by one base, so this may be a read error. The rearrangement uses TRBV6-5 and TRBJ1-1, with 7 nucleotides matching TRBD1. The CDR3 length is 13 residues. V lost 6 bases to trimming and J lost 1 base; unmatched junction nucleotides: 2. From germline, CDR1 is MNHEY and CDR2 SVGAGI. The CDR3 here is CASSRDRNTEAFF. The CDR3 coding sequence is TGTGCCAGCAGCCGGGACAGGAACACTGAAGCTTTCTTT.

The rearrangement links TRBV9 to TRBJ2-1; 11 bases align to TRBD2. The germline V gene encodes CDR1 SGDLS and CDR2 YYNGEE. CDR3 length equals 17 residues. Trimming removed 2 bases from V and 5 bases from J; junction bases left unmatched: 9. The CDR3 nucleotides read TGTGCCAGCAGCGTCCTTCCCGGGACTAGCGGCGACAATGAGCAGTTCTTC. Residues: CASSVLPGTSGDNEQFF.

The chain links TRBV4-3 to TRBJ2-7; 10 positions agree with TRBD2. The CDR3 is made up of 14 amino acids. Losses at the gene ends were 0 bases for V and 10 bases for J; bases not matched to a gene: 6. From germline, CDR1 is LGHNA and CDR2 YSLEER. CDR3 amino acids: CASSQDPASGRQYF. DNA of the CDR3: TGCGCCAGCAGCCAAGATCCGGCTAGCGGGAGACAGTACTTC.

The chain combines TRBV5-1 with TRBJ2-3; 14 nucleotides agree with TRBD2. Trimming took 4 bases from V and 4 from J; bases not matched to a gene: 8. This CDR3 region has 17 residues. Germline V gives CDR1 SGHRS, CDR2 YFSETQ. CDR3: CASSTTRLAGGADTQYF. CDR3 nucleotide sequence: TGCGCCAGCAGCACAACCCGACTAGCGGGAGGGGCAGATACGCAGTATTTT.

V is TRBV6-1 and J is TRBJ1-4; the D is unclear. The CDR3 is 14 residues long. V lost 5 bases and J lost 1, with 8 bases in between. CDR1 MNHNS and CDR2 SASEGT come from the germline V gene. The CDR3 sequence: CASSRSGTNEKLFF. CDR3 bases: TGTGCCAGCAGTCGTTCGGGAACTAATGAAAAACTGTTTTTT.